A selection of T cell receptor beta chains follows, all from one sample in a study of T cells in Graves' hyperthyroidism and ophthalmopathy. TCRdb used MiXCR to reprocess the multiplex PCR reads, holding one entry per CDR3 protein. The sample includes nearly 600,000 distinct CDR3 sequences, about 15% of them seen just once. Material for sequencing was blood. The receptors were gathered from a woman in her 30s with Graves' hyperthyroidism that later progressed to Graves' ophthalmopathy. Each CDR3 is given with its conserved first and last residue. A D gene is named only where the DNA matches it firmly. Size is stated for part of the rows, as once, few or many counts, or as a class when the clone is expanded.

>TRBJ1-1|NA|many|TRBV28
TGTGCCAGCAGTGGACATTTCGCTGAAGCTTTCTTT
CASSGHFAEAFF
>TRBJ2-7|TRBD2|many|TRBV2
TGTGCCAGCAGAGGGACTAGCGGGAGCTCAAGCGAGCAGTACTTC
CASRGTSGSSSEQYF
>TRBJ2-5|TRBD2|many|TRBV11-2
TGTGCCAGCAGCTTAGGAGACCTAGCGGGAGGGCCTGTGGAGACCCAGTACTTC
CASSLGDLAGGPVETQYF
>TRBJ1-1|NA|many|TRBV20-1
TGCAGTGCTAGAGATCCTCGGGGCAAGAACACTGAAGCTTTCTTT
CSARDPRGKNTEAFF
>TRBJ1-1|NA|many|TRBV11-2
TGTGCCAGCAGCTTAGGTCACAGGGAGAACACTGAAGCTTTCTTT
CASSLGHRENTEAFF
>TRBJ2-2|NA|many|TRBV28
TGTGCCAGCAGTGTAGAGGGCACCGGGGAGCTGTTTTTT
CASSVEGTGELFF
>TRBJ2-3|TRBD2|NA|TRBV6-9
TGTGCCAGCAGTTACTTGGCTCTAGCGGGAGGCGGCGGCACAGATACGCAGTATTTT
CASSYLALAGGGGTDTQYF
>TRBJ2-3|NA|many|TRBV27
TGTGCCAGCAGTTTGGCGACCCCAGATACGCAGTATTTT
CASSLATPDTQYF
>TRBJ2-3|TRBD2|many|TRBV10-3
TGTGCCATCAGTGTGCAAGCGGGAGGGACAGATACGCAGTATTTT
CAISVQAGGTDTQYF
>TRBJ1-2|NA|NA|TRBV10-2
TGCGCCAGCAGTGAGGAGTATCAGGGTGGTTTAAATGGCTACACCTTC
CASSEEYQGGLNGYTF
>TRBJ2-3|NA|many|TRBV7-9
TGTGCCAGCAGCCCACAGGGAGGGGCGAGAGATACGCAGTATTTT
CASSPQGGARDTQYF
>TRBJ1-4|TRBD1|many|TRBV14
TGTGCCAGCAGCCAACTAGGACAGGGGATTGAAAAACTGTTTTTT
CASSQLGQGIEKLFF
>TRBJ2-2|TRBD1|NA|TRBV5-5
TGTGCCAGCAGCTCCGGGACAGGGAGGGGGACCGGGGAGCTGTTTTTT
CASSSGTGRGTGELFF
>TRBJ2-5|NA|few|TRBV4-1
TGCGCCAGCAGCCCACTCGCTGGGGCCCCTGAGACCCAGTACTTC
CASSPLAGAPETQYF
>TRBJ2-2|TRBD1|many|TRBV6-1
TGTGCCAGCAGTTCGACAGGGGGGAGGTCCGGGGAGCTGTTTTTT
CASSSTGGRSGELFF
>TRBJ2-5|NA|NA|TRBV30
TGTGCCTGGAGAAGCGTCGTCGGGACCCAGTACTTC
CAWRSVVGTQYF
>TRBJ1-2|NA|NA|TRBV4-2
TGTGCCAGCAGCCAAGCAGTGGTGTCGAGAGATAACTATGGCTACACCTTC
CASSQAVVSRDNYGYTF
>TRBJ1-1|TRBD1|many|TRBV4-3
TGCGCCAGCAGCCCTACGACAGGGTTGGACATGAACACTGAAGCTTTCTTT
CASSPTTGLDMNTEAFF
>TRBJ2-2|TRBD2|NA|TRBV7-3
TGTGCCAGCAGCCCGGGGACTAGCGGGAGTAGGACCGGGGAGCTGTTTTTT
CASSPGTSGSRTGELFF
>TRBJ2-1|TRBD1|many|TRBV6-2/TRBV6-3
TGTGCCATTCGCGAGGCAGGGGGATTTGAGCAGTTCTTC
CAIREAGGFEQFF
>TRBJ2-3|NA|NA|TRBV20-1
TGCAGTGCTAGAGATCCAGCAGATACGCAGTATTTT
CSARDPADTQYF
>TRBJ2-7|NA|many|TRBV14
TGTGCCAGCAGCCAGAAGGCCGCGCGACCCTACGAGCAGTACTTC
CASSQKAARPYEQYF
>TRBJ2-7|TRBD1|many|TRBV12-3/TRBV12-4
TGTGCCAGCAGCGCCGACAGGGGTGAGCAGTACTTC
CASSADRGEQYF
>TRBJ2-6|TRBD2|NA|TRBV20-1
TGCAGTGCTTTAGCGGGAGGGAACTCTGGGGCCAACGTCCTGACTTTC
CSALAGGNSGANVLTF
>TRBJ2-7|NA|many|TRBV20-1
TGCAGTGCTAGCACGGGGGTGGACTACGAGCAGTACTTC
CSASTGVDYEQYF
>TRBJ1-1|NA|NA|TRBV19
TGTGCCAGTAGTATCGGGGCAGCTGAAGCTTTCTTT
CASSIGAAEAFF
>TRBJ2-2|TRBD1|few|TRBV20-1
TGCAGTGCCCGTGGGACCAGGGGGCGGTCGAACACCGGGGAGCTGTTTTTT
CSARGTRGRSNTGELFF
>TRBJ2-5|NA|many|TRBV6-2/TRBV6-3
TGTGCCAGCAGCCACCCGGATCGTCAAGAGACCCAGTACTTC
CASSHPDRQETQYF
>TRBJ2-2|NA|NA|TRBV4-1
TGCGCCAGCAGCCAAGATAGTGGACGAGGCAGGGAGCTGTTTTTT
CASSQDSGRGRELFF
>TRBJ2-5|TRBD1|many|TRBV7-9
TGTGCCAGCAGCTTTAACAGGGGGGAGACCCAGTACTTC
CASSFNRGETQYF
>TRBJ2-7|NA|once|TRBV11-1
TGTGCCAGCAGCTCCACCCCGATACGAGAGCAGTACTTC
CASSSTPIREQYF
>TRBJ1-1|TRBD1|NA|TRBV30
TGTGCCTGGAGCGGGGGACAGGGATACACTGAAGCTTTCTTT
CAWSGGQGYTEAFF
>TRBJ1-5|NA|many|TRBV20-1
TGCAGTGCCAGCCTGGGGCAGTATAGCAATCAGCCCCAGCATTTT
CSASLGQYSNQPQHF
>TRBJ1-1|TRBD1|many|TRBV19
TGTGCCAGTATCAATCTGGACAGGTGGAACACTGAAGCTTTCTTT
CASINLDRWNTEAFF
>TRBJ1-3|NA|NA|TRBV10-3
TGTGCCATCAGTGGAACCAACTCTGGAAACACCATATATTTT
CAISGTNSGNTIYF
>TRBJ2-7|NA|many|TRBV5-5
TGTGCCAGCAGCTTGGCCCCCGGGGGAACCTACGAGCAGTACTTC
CASSLAPGGTYEQYF
>TRBJ2-4|TRBD2|NA|TRBV6-2/TRBV6-3
TGTGCCAGCAGTTACTACGAGCGGGGCGGGATTCAGTACTTC
CASSYYERGGIQYF
>TRBJ1-2|NA|NA|TRBV4-2
TGTGCCAGCAGCCAGGCATTGGGCGCTGGCTATGGCTACACCTTC
CASSQALGAGYGYTF
>TRBJ2-1|NA|many|TRBV7-2
TGTGCCAGCAGCTTAATCCGAGGGGCAGGGACCAACAATGAGCAGTTCTTC
CASSLIRGAGTNNEQFF
>TRBJ2-7|TRBD2|many|TRBV27
TGTGCCAGCAGCTTAGCGGGAGTGGGCGAGCAGTACTTC
CASSLAGVGEQYF
>TRBJ2-3|TRBD2|few|TRBV29-1
TGCAGCGTTGGGTTACTAGCGGGAGTGGCAGATACGCAGTATTTT
CSVGLLAGVADTQYF
>TRBJ2-3|TRBD1|NA|TRBV18
TGTGCCAGCTCACTCGACAGGGTTCAGAGTACGCAGTATTTT
CASSLDRVQSTQYF
>TRBJ2-5|TRBD1|NA|TRBV7-3
TGTGCCAGCAGCTTAAACGCGGGACAGGGGACCCAGTACTTC
CASSLNAGQGTQYF
>TRBJ2-5|TRBD2|many|TRBV5-1
TGCGCCAGCGGACTATCTAGCGGGAGCGCGGGGGAGACCCAGTACTTC
CASGLSSGSAGETQYF